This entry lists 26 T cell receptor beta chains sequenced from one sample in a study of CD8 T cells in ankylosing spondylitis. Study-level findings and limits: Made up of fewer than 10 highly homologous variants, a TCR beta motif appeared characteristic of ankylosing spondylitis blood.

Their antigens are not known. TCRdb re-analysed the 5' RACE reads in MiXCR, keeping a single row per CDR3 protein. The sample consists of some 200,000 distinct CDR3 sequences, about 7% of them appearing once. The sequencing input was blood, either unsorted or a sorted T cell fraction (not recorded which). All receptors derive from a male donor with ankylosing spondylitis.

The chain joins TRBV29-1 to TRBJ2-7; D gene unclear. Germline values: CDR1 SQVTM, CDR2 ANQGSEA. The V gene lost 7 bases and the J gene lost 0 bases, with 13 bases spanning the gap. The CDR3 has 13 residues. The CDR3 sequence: CSARILSSYEQYF. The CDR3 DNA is TGCAGCGCCAGAATACTAAGCTCCTACGAGCAGTACTTC.

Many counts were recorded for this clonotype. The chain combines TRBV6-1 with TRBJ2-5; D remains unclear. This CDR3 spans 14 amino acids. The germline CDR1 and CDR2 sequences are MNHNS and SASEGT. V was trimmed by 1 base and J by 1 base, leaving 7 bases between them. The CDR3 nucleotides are TGTGCCAGCAGTGAAGGGCCGTTCCAAGAGACCCAGTACTTC. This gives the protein CASSEGPFQETQYF.

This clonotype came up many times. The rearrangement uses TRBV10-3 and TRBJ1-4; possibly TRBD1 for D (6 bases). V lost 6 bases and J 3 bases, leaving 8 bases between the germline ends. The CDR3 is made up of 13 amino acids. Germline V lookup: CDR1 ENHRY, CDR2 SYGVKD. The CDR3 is CAISRGSNEKLFF. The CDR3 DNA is TGTGCCATCAGCAGGGGTTCTAATGAAAAACTGTTTTTT.

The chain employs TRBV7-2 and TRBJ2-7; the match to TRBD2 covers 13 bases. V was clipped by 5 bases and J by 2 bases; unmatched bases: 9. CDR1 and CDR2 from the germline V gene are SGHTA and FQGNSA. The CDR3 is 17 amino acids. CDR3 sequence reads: CASSPSLLAGGPYEQYF. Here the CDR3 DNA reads TGTGCCAGCAGCCCCTCCTTACTAGCGGGGGGGCCCTACGAGCAGTACTTC. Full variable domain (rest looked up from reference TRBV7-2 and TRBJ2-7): GAGVSQSPSNKVTEKGKDVELRCDPISGHTALYWYRQSLGQGLEFLIYFQGNSAPDKSGLPSDRFSAERTGGSVSTLTIQRTQQEDSAVYLCASSPSLLAGGPYEQYFGPGTRLTVT.

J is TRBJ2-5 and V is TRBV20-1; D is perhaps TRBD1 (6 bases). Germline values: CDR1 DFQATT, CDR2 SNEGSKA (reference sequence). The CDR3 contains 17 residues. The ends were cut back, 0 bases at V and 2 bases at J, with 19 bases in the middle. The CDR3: CSARDSRTAEYQETQYF. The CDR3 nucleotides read TGCAGTGCTAGAGATTCGAGGACAGCAGAATATCAAGAGACCCAGTACTTC.

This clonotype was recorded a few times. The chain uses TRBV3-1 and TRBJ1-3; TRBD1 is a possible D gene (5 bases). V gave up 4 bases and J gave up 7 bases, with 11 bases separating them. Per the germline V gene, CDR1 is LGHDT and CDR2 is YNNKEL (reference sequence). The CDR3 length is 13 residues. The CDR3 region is CASSPPGPNTIYF. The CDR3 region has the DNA TGTGCCAGCAGCCCCCCGGGGCCCAACACCATATATTTT.

The CDR3 coding sequence is TGCAGCGGCTGGGGGGAGCAAAAACTGTTTTTT. As protein: CSGWGEQKLFF. The rearrangement joins TRBV29-1 to TRBJ1-4; tentative D call: TRBD1 (5 bases). Trimming removed 7 bases from V and 9 bases from J, with 12 bases in between. The germline V gene encodes CDR1 SQVTM and CDR2 ANQGSEA. The CDR3 extends over 11 amino acids. The whole variable domain, filled in from reference TRBV29-1 and TRBJ1-4, reads SAVISQKPSRDICQRGTSLTIQCQVDSQVTMMFWYRQQPGQSLTLIATANQGSEATYESGFVIDKFPISRPNLTFSTLTVSNMSPEDSSIYLCSGWGEQKLFFGSGTQLSVL.

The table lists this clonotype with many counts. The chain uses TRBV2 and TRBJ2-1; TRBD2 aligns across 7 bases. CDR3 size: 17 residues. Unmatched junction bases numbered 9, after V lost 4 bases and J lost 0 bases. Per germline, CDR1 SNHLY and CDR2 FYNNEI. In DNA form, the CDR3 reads TGTGCCAGCAGTGTTTCCTTCCGCGGGAGCTCCTACAATGAGCAGTTCTTC. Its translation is CASSVSFRGSSYNEQFF.

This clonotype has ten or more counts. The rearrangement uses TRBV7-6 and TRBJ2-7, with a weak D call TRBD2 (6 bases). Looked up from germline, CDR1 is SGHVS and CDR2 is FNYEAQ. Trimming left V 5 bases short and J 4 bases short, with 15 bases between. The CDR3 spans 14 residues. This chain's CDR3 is CASSPDGTSYEQYF. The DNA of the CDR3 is TGTGCCAGCAGCCCGGACGGGACTTCGTACGAGCAGTACTTC.

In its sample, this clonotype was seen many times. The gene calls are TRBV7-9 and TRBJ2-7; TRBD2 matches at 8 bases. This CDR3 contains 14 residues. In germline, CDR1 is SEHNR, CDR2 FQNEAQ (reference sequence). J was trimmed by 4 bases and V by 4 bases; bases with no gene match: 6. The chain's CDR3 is CASSSGTREYEQYF. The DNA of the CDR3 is TGTGCCAGCAGCTCCGGGACTAGGGAATACGAGCAGTACTTC.

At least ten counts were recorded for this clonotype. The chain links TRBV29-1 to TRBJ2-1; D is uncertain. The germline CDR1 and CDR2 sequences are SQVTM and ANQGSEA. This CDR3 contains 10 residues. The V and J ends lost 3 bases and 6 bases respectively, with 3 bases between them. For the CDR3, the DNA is TGCAGCGTTGAGAGCAATGAGCAGTTCTTC. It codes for CSVESNEQFF.

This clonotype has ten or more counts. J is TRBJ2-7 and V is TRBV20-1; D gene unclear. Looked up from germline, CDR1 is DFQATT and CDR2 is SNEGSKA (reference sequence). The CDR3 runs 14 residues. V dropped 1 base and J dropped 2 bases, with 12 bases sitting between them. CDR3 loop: CSARALDTTYEQYF. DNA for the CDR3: TGCAGTGCTAGAGCCCTAGACACCACCTACGAGCAGTACTTC.

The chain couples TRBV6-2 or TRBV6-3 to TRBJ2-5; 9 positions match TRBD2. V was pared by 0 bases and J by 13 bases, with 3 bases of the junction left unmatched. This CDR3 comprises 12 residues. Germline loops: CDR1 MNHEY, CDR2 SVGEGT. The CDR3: CASSYSGLAPYF. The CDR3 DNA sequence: TGTGCCAGCAGTTACTCAGGACTAGCGCCGTACTTC.

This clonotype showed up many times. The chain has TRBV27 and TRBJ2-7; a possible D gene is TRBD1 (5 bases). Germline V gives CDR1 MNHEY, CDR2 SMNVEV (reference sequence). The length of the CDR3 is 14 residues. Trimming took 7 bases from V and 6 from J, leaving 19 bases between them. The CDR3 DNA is TGTGCCAGCACTCTCCTGGCGCAGGGTGGCGAGCAGTACTTC. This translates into CASTLLAQGGEQYF.

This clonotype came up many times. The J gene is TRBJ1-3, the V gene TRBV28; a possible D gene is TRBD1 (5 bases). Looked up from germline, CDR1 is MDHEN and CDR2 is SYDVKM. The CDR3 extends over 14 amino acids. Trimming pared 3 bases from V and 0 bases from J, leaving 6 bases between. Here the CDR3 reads CASSLTVSGNTIYF. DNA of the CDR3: TGTGCCAGCAGTTTGACAGTCTCTGGAAACACCATATATTTT.

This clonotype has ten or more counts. The DNA for the CDR3 is TGTGCCAGCACGAACGGGACCCTGAGTGCAGATACGCAGTATTTT. As protein: CASTNGTLSADTQYF. The chain links TRBV2 to TRBJ2-3; either TRBD1 or TRBD2 may fit D (5 bases each). Trimming took off 7 bases at V and 4 bases at J, with 18 bases between the two ends. The length of the CDR3 is 15 residues. In germline, CDR1 is SNHLY, CDR2 FYNNEI.

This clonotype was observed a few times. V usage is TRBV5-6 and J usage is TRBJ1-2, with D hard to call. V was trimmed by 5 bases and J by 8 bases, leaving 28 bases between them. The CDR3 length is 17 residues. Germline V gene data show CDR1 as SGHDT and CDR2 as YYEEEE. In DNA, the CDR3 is TGTGCCAGCAGTCTGGAGGATCCATCACCGGGATATCGGGGCTACACCTTC. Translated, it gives CASSLEDPSPGYRGYTF. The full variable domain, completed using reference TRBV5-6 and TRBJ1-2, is DAGVTQSPTHLIKTRGQQVTLRCSPKSGHDTVSWYQQALGQGPQFIFQYYEEEERQRGNFPDRFSGHQFPNYSSELNVNALLLGDSALYLCASSLEDPSPGYRGYTFGSGTRLTVV.

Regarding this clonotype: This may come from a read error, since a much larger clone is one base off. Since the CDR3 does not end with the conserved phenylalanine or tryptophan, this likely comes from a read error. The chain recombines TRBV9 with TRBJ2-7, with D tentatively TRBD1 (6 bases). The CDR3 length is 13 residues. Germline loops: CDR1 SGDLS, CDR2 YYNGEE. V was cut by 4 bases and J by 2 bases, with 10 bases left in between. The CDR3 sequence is CASSPGTPYEQYI. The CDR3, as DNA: TGTGCCAGCAGCCCCGGGACACCCTACGAGCAGTACATC.

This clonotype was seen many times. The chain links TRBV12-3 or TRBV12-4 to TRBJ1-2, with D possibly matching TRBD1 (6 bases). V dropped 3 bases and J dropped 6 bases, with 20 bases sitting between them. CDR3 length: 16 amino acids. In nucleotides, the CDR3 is TGTGCCAGCAGTTTCCGGGATGGGGGCGTCCTAAATGGCTACACCTTC. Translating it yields CASSFRDGGVLNGYTF.

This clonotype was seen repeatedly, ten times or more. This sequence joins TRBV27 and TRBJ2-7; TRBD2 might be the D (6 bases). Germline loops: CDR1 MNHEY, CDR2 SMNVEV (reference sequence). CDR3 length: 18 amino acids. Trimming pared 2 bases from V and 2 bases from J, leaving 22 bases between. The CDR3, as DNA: TGTGCCAGCAGTTTAGGCGGAGGGACCGGGACGGGGACCTACGAGCAGTACTTC. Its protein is CASSLGGGTGTGTYEQYF.

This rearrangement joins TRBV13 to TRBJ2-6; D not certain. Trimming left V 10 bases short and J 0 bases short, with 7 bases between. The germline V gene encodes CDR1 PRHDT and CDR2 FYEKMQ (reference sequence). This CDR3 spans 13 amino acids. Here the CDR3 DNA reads TGTGCCACCTCGGACTCTGGGGCCAACGTCCTGACTTTC. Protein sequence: CATSDSGANVLTF. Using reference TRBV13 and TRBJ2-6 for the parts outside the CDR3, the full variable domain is AAGVIQSPRHLIKEKRETATLKCYPIPRHDTVYWYQQGPGQDPQFLISFYEKMQSDKGSIPDRFSAQQFSDYHSELNMSSLELGDSALYFCATSDSGANVLTFGAGSRLTVL.

DNA for the CDR3: TGCGCCAGCAGCTCAACGAGCGGGGTTAGCTCCTACGAGCAGTACTTC. It codes for CASSSTSGVSSYEQYF. The chain employs TRBV5-1 and TRBJ2-7, with 7 bases aligning to TRBD2. Germline V gene sequence: CDR1 SGHRS, CDR2 YFSETQ. V was clipped by 3 bases and J by 0 bases; unmatched bases: 9. This CDR3 comprises 16 residues.

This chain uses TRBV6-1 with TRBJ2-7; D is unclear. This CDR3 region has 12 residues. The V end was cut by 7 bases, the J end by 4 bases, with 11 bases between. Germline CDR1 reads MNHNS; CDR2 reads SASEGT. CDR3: CASITMTYEQYF. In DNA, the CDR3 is TGTGCCAGCATCACCATGACTTACGAGCAGTACTTC.

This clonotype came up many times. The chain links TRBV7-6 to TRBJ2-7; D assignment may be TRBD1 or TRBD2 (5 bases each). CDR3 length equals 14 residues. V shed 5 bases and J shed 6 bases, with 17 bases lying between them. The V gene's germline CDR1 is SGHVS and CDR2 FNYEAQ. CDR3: CASSHRDGHLEQYF. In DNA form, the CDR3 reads TGTGCCAGCAGCCACCGGGACGGACATCTCGAGCAGTACTTC.

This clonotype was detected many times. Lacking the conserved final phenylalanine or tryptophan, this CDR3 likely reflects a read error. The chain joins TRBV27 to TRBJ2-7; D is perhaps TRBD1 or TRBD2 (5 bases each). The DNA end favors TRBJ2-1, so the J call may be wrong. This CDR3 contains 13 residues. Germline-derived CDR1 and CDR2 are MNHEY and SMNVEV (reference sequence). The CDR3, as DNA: TGTGCCAGCCGCCGGGACCTCTCCTACGAGCAGTTCCTC. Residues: CASRRDLSYEQFL.

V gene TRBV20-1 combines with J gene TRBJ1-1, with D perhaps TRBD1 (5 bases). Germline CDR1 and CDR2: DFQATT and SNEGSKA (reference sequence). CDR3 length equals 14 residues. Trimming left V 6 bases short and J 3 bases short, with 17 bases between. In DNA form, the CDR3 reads TGCAGTGCCGGGGAGAGGGGACGCTACACTGAAGCTTTCTTT. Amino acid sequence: CSAGERGRYTEAFF.